The 14 T cell receptor beta chains listed next were all sequenced from one sample in a study of blood T cells in healthy people across ages. Next came a second PCR, run for about 7 to 11 cycles, which used a sample-barcoded 5' primer along with a J-beta primer mix. Via MiXCR, TCRdb re-called the 5' RACE reads, giving one row per CDR3 protein. The sample yields 600,000 to 900,000 distinct CDR3 sequences, 20% to 30% seen once. These data also formed part of another study, on T cells of mothers and their children.

Material: blood. These receptors were obtained from a boy aged 5-17 years in good health.

This clonotype was recorded a few times. This chain links TRBV7-2 with TRBJ2-5; D could derive from TRBD1 or TRBD2 (6 bases each). This CDR3 spans 16 amino acids. V lost 3 bases to trimming and J lost 4 bases, with 18 bases between them. Germline assignment: CDR1 SGHTA and CDR2 FQGNSA. The CDR3 region has the DNA TGTGCCAGCAGCTTGAATGGCAGAGGGGGAGGAGAGACCCAGTACTTC. Translating it yields CASSLNGRGGGETQYF.

The chain employs TRBV20-1 and TRBJ2-5, with 7 bases lining up with TRBD1. The CDR3 has 14 residues. Germline-derived CDR1 and CDR2 are DFQATT and SNEGSKA (reference sequence). V was pared by 1 base and J by 5 bases, with 7 bases of the junction left unmatched. CDR3 in DNA: TGCAGTGCTAGAGGTGACAGGGTGAGCGAGACCCAGTACTTC. Residues: CSARGDRVSETQYF.

This rearrangement joins TRBV2 to TRBJ1-2; the D is unclear. The V gene's germline CDR1 is SNHLY and CDR2 FYNNEI. V lost 10 bases to trimming and J lost 2 bases, with 17 bases between them. The CDR3 sequence is 14 residues long. Here the CDR3 reads CATGFEFRNYGYTF. CDR3 coding DNA: TGTGCCACCGGTTTTGAGTTCAGGAACTATGGCTACACCTTC.

The rearrangement uses TRBV6-5 and TRBJ2-5, with 9 bases aligning to TRBD1. The J call is uncertain, as TRBJ2-7 better fits the DNA end. The CDR3 has 15 amino acids. The germline CDR1 and CDR2 sequences are MNHEY and SVGAGI. The CDR3 reads CASSYWGQGTYEQYF. CDR3 nucleotides: TGTGCCAGCAGTTACTGGGGACAGGGAACCTACGAGCAGTACTTC.

This chain joins TRBV7-9 and TRBJ2-1; perhaps TRBD2 as D (6 bases). V shed 5 bases and J shed 5 bases, with 19 bases lying between them. Germline V gives CDR1 SEHNR, CDR2 FQNEAQ (reference sequence). The CDR3 spans 16 residues. CDR3 DNA: TGTGCCAGCAGCCCCCGGGGACGGGGGTTTAACAATGAGCAGTTCTTC. Protein sequence: CASSPRGRGFNNEQFF.

V usage is TRBV12-3 or TRBV12-4 and J usage is TRBJ2-5, with TRBD1 matching over 10 bases. This CDR3 is built from 15 residues. The ends lost 4 bases at V and 4 bases at J; junction bases unmatched: 6. CDR3 DNA: TGTGCCAGCAGTTCCGAGACAGGGGGCGGAGAGACCCAGTACTTC. It is translated as CASSSETGGGETQYF.

The CDR3 loop is CASTLDRLYEQYF. CDR3 bases: TGTGCCAGCACCCTGGACAGGCTCTACGAGCAGTACTTC. V gene TRBV6-1 combines with J gene TRBJ2-7; 7 bases match TRBD1. The germline V gene encodes CDR1 MNHNS and CDR2 SASEGT. V lost 7 bases and J lost 3; bases outside the gene matches: 6. The CDR3 loop spans 13 amino acids.

V is TRBV28 and J is TRBJ1-2; 7 bases are shared with TRBD1. The V gene end was trimmed by 3 bases and the J gene end by 2 bases; junction bases not matched to a gene: 3. The CDR3 is 14 amino acids. CDR1 and CDR2 (germline): MDHEN, SYDVKM. This CDR3 is CASSFGRGNYGYTF. The CDR3 nucleotides are TGTGCCAGCAGTTTTGGCAGGGGGAACTATGGCTACACCTTC.

There are a few counts of this clonotype. The CDR3 sequence is CASTTERGANTGELFF. The CDR3 nucleotides read TGCGCCAGCACCACTGAGCGGGGGGCCAACACCGGGGAGCTGTTTTTT. This chain links TRBV10-2 with TRBJ2-2; 9 bases line up with TRBD2. J was trimmed by 2 bases and V by 7 bases; bases with no gene match: 8. The CDR3 extends over 16 amino acids. Germline lookup yields CDR1 WSHSY and CDR2 SAAADI.

This chain joins TRBV3-1 and TRBJ1-1; possibly TRBD1 for D (5 bases). The length of the CDR3 is 13 residues. The germline CDR1 and CDR2 sequences are LGHDT and YNNKEL (reference sequence). V lost 1 base and J lost 7, with 10 bases in between. In DNA form, the CDR3 reads TGTGCCAGCAGCCAAGTGAAGGGGATTGAAGCTTTCTTT. This sequence encodes CASSQVKGIEAFF.

The J gene is TRBJ1-6, the V gene TRBV7-2; the D gene is possibly TRBD1 (5 bases). The germline V and J ends were trimmed by 4 bases and 7 bases, with 14 bases remaining between them. This CDR3 is 15 amino acids long. Per germline, CDR1 SGHTA and CDR2 FQGNSA. CDR3 nucleotide sequence: TGTGCCAGCAGCTCACGGACAACCACCAATTCACCCCTCCACTTT. It specifies CASSSRTTTNSPLHF.

DNA of the CDR3: TGCAGTGCTAGTCAGGGATCAGATACGCAGTATTTT. Translation gives CSASQGSDTQYF. The chain has TRBV20-1 and TRBJ2-3, with a weak D call TRBD1 (5 bases). Germline values: CDR1 DFQATT, CDR2 SNEGSKA (reference sequence). This CDR3 has 12 residues. Deletions cut 3 bases from V and 4 bases from J, with 8 bases between.

The V gene is TRBV7-3, the J gene TRBJ2-2; TRBD2 agrees at 7 bases. This CDR3 has 15 amino acids. Germline CDR1 and CDR2: SGHTA and FQGTGA. Unmatched junction bases numbered 8, after V lost 3 bases and J lost 7 bases. This CDR3 is CASSFGLGSVGELFF. The DNA of the CDR3 is TGTGCCAGCAGCTTTGGACTAGGCTCGGTCGGGGAGCTGTTTTTT.

This clonotype was detected a few times. The chain is built from TRBV10-2 and TRBJ2-5; D is ambiguous. CDR3 length: 13 amino acids. The germline V gene encodes CDR1 WSHSY and CDR2 SAAADI. Trimming cost V 0 bases and J 4 bases, with 6 bases left between them. The CDR3 DNA sequence: TGCGCCAGCAGTGAGTCGAATAGAGAGACCCAGTACTTC. It is translated as CASSESNRETQYF.